What follows are 15 T cell receptor beta chains derived from one specimen sequenced in a study of read filtering for tumor transcriptome and immune sequencing. This library used roughly 430 ng RNA and molecular barcoded adaptors spanning alpha/delta and beta/gamma chains. TCRdb re-analysed the reads in MiXCR, keeping a single row per CDR3 protein. The sample consists of some 120,000 distinct CDR3 sequences, over 10% of them appearing once. Sequencing was performed on a population of CD138-negative cells sorted from bone marrow. These receptors were taken from a donor at least 40 years old with multiple myeloma.

This clonotype was seen only a few times. One base away lies a much larger clone, so this may be a sequencing read error. V usage is TRBV11-2 and J usage is TRBJ2-1; the D gene is possibly TRBD2 (6 bases). This CDR3 comprises 16 residues. Germline V gene lookup returns CDR1 SGHAT and CDR2 FQNNGV. The DNA for the CDR3 is TGTGCCAGCAGCTTACGCGGGGTCAGCTCCTACGATGAGCAGTTCTTC. Protein: CASSLRGVSSYDEQFF.

In its sample, this clonotype was seen a few times. The junction shows a germline mismatch at one end, possibly a read error. The CDR3 nucleotides read TGTGCCAGCAGCCAAGATTCCCATGCCACAAACATTCAGTACTTC. This translates into CASSQDSHATNIQYF. The rearrangement links TRBV3-1 to TRBJ2-4, with D unclear. This CDR3 contains 15 residues. Germline V gene data show CDR1 as LGHDT and CDR2 as YNNKEL (reference sequence).

This clonotype turned up a few times. The gene calls are TRBV19 and TRBJ2-3; TRBD2 is a possible D gene (7 bases). The germline V gene encodes CDR1 LNHDA and CDR2 SQIVND (reference sequence). V lost 11 bases, J lost 9 bases, and 24 bases lay in between. This CDR3 spans 14 amino acids. The CDR3 loop is CASRGQRDSGTQYF. The DNA for the CDR3 is TGTGCCTCCAGAGGACAGAGGGATAGCGGGACGCAGTATTTT. The whole variable domain, remainder taken from reference TRBV19 and TRBJ2-3, is DGGITQSPKYLFRKEGQNVTLSCEQNLNHDAMYWYRQDPGQGLRLIYYSQIVNDFQKGDIAEGYSVSREKKESFPLTVTSAQKNPTAFYLCASRGQRDSGTQYFGPGTRLTVL.

This clonotype was counted ten times or more. The V and J genes are TRBV13 and TRBJ2-3, with TRBD2 as a possible D gene (6 bases). The CDR3 runs to 14 residues. Germline loops: CDR1 PRHDT, CDR2 FYEKMQ (reference sequence). The V end was cut by 10 bases, the J end by 2 bases, with 16 bases between. CDR3 region: CATLAVADTDTQYF. The CDR3, as DNA: TGTGCCACCCTGGCCGTAGCGGACACAGATACGCAGTATTTT.

At least ten counts were recorded for this clonotype. The chain recombines TRBV7-9 with TRBJ2-7, with 7 nucleotides matching TRBD1. The CDR3 consists of 14 residues. Germline loops: CDR1 SEHNR, CDR2 FQNEAQ (reference sequence). J was trimmed by 0 bases and V by 6 bases; bases with no gene match: 5. The CDR3 reads CASSSQGSSYEQYF. The DNA for the CDR3 is TGTGCCAGCAGTTCACAGGGGTCCTCCTACGAGCAGTACTTC.

This clonotype was counted ten times or more. The chain has TRBV3-1 and TRBJ2-5; D not resolved. Germline values: CDR1 LGHDT, CDR2 YNNKEL (reference sequence). The CDR3 length is 13 residues. V lost 5 bases and J lost 1, with 8 bases in between. As DNA, the CDR3 is TGTGCCAGCAGCTTCGGGCCCCAAGAGACCCAGTACTTC. It codes for CASSFGPQETQYF.

The V gene is TRBV7-2, the J gene TRBJ2-3, with TRBD2 identical over 8 bases. The CDR3 has 19 residues. In germline, CDR1 is SGHTA, CDR2 FQGNSA. V was pared by 5 bases and J by 0 bases, with 16 bases of the junction left unmatched. The CDR3 DNA reads TGTGCCAGCAGCCTTACTGCTAGCGGGTTGAGACCTAGCACAGATACGCAGTATTTT. Translating gives CASSLTASGLRPSTDTQYF.

This clonotype was seen repeatedly, ten times or more. V gene TRBV7-8 combines with J gene TRBJ2-3; no clear D gene. CDR3 length: 13 residues. Between the trimmed V and J ends, which lost 5 bases and 4 bases, there was a span of 10 bases. CDR1 is SGHVS and CDR2 is FQNEAQ in the germline V gene. For the CDR3, the DNA is TGTGCCAGCAGCACTTTGAAGGCAGATACGCAGTATTTT. Translated: CASSTLKADTQYF.

There are many counts of this clonotype. This chain uses TRBV23-1 with TRBJ2-1; D is possibly TRBD2 (6 bases). TRBV23-1 is designated an ORF whose function remains uncertain. The CDR3 totals 15 residues. V was trimmed by 2 bases and J by 0 bases, leaving 8 bases between them. The CDR3 reads CASSQHGSSYNEQFF. The CDR3 DNA reads as TGCGCCAGCAGTCAACACGGGAGCTCCTACAATGAGCAGTTCTTC.

As for this clonotype: One base away lies a much larger clone, so this may be a sequencing read error. CDR3 nucleotides: TGTGCCCGCCGGGTCTGGGATGAGCAGTTCTTC. This sequence encodes CARRVWDEQFF. The chain links TRBV6-1 to TRBJ2-1, with unresolved D. Germline V gene data show CDR1 as MNHNS and CDR2 as SASEGT. The ends were cut back, 11 bases at V and 8 bases at J, with 13 bases in the middle. The CDR3 is made up of 11 amino acids.

This clonotype has ten or more counts. The rearrangement uses TRBV29-1 and TRBJ2-3; D ambiguous. V was clipped by 0 bases and J by 5 bases, with 9 bases between them. Germline V gene lookup returns CDR1 SQVTM and CDR2 ANQGSEA. This CDR3 region has 13 residues. The CDR3 loop is CSVEENWGDTQYF. CDR3 in DNA: TGCAGCGTTGAAGAGAATTGGGGAGATACGCAGTATTTT.

This clonotype was seen many times. The chain carries TRBV12-3 or TRBV12-4 and TRBJ2-7; 10 bases agree with TRBD2. This CDR3 region has 17 residues. V lost 3 bases and J lost 0; bases outside the gene matches: 8. This CDR3 is CASSFGTSEKSSYEQYF. CDR3 bases: TGTGCCAGCAGTTTTGGGACTAGCGAGAAAAGCTCCTACGAGCAGTACTTC.

A word on this clonotype: Possible read error: a much larger clone is one base away. V usage is TRBV24-1 and J usage is TRBJ2-3; D tentatively fits TRBD1 or TRBD2 (5 bases each). CDR3 length equals 15 residues. The germline V and J ends were trimmed by 3 bases and 6 bases, with 15 bases remaining between them. CDR1 and CDR2 (germline): KGHDR, SFDVKD. CDR3 DNA sequence: TGTGCCACCAGTGATCCAGGGACCGCGACGGATACGCAGTATTTT. Translation: CATSDPGTATDTQYF.

This clonotype has more than one count but fewer than ten. The gene calls are TRBV29-1 and TRBJ2-1; 9 bases are shared with TRBD1. The V and J ends lost 7 bases and 10 bases, in that order; junction bases with no gene match: 17. There are 15 residues in the CDR3. CDR1 SQVTM and CDR2 ANQGSEA come from the germline V gene. The CDR3, as DNA: TGCAGCGCCCGGGACAGGGTTGTTAGTTCGAAAGAGCAGTTCTTC. Translation: CSARDRVVSSKEQFF.

On this clonotype itself: A single base separates this from a much larger clone, so it may be a read error. The chain combines TRBV10-3 with TRBJ2-2, with D perhaps TRBD1 (6 bases). Germline V gene sequence: CDR1 ENHRY, CDR2 SYGVKD. CDR3 size: 15 residues. CDR3 in amino acids: CAISDGTRNTGELLF. The CDR3, as DNA: TGTGCCATCAGTGACGGGACACGAAACACCGGGGAGCTGCTTTTT.